This is a list of T cell receptor beta chains from one sample in a study of T cells in Graves' hyperthyroidism and ophthalmopathy. TCRdb used MiXCR to reprocess the multiplex PCR reads, holding one entry per CDR3 protein. The sample has about 640,000 distinct CDR3 sequences; less than 25% are singletons. Material: blood. The source is a man younger than 40 with Graves' ophthalmopathy. CDR3s include the opening cysteine and the closing phenylalanine or tryptophan. A D gene is named only where the DNA matches it firmly. Where a row states a size, it is once, few, many or the class of an expanded clone; other rows omit it.

V	D	size	J	CDR3	DNA
TRBV7-9	TRBD1	few	TRBJ1-4	CASSRRTGPTNEKLFF	TGTGCCAGCAGCCGACGGACAGGGCCAACTAATGAAAAACTGTTTTTT
TRBV6-1	TRBD2	NA	TRBJ2-3	CASSEAASGNTDTQYF	TGTGCCAGCAGTGAAGCGGCTAGCGGTAACACAGATACGCAGTATTTT
TRBV19	TRBD2	NA	TRBJ2-1	CASSIVSGRYSYNEQFF	TGTGCCAGTAGTATAGTTAGCGGGAGGTACTCCTACAATGAGCAGTTCTTC
TRBV27	NA	NA	TRBJ2-5	CASANSLSQETQYF	TGTGCCAGCGCTAACTCGTTGTCTCAAGAGACCCAGTACTTC
TRBV20-1	TRBD2	few	TRBJ2-7	CSARGGTSGTEQYF	TGCAGTGCTAGAGGCGGGACTAGCGGGACCGAGCAGTACTTC
TRBV19	TRBD1	NA	TRBJ2-2	CASSGIEQGAGELFF	TGTGCCAGTAGTGGTATCGAACAGGGGGCCGGGGAGCTGTTTTTT
TRBV15	NA	NA	TRBJ2-3	CATRSSGGTDTQYF	TGTGCCACCAGGTCCTCAGGGGGCACAGATACGCAGTATTTT
TRBV7-3	TRBD1	many	TRBJ2-5	CASSLGTGGPETQYF	TGTGCCAGCAGCCTGGGGACAGGGGGTCCGGAGACCCAGTACTTC
TRBV12-3/TRBV12-4	TRBD1	many	TRBJ2-2	CASSFGTGARLFF	TGTGCCAGCAGTTTCGGGACAGGGGCGAGGCTGTTTTTT
TRBV16	NA	NA	TRBJ2-1	CASSPQGGTHNEQFF	TGTGCCAGCAGCCCCCAAGGGGGGACACACAATGAGCAGTTCTTC
TRBV6-1	NA	NA	TRBJ1-6	CASSRTVNSPLHF	TGTGCCAGCAGTAGGACAGTCAATTCACCCCTCCACTTT
TRBV28	NA	many	TRBJ2-7	CASSSSGGGPYEQYF	TGTGCCAGCAGTTCATCAGGGGGGGGCCCTTACGAGCAGTACTTC
TRBV27	NA	many	TRBJ1-1	CASSLFGAPQAFF	TGTGCCAGCAGTTTATTTGGGGCACCTCAAGCTTTCTTT
TRBV29-1	NA	NA	TRBJ2-5	CSVEDRGSGETQYF	TGCAGCGTTGAAGATCGGGGCTCGGGGGAGACCCAGTACTTC
TRBV27	TRBD1	NA	TRBJ1-4	CASRGLHTGGPHEKLFF	TGTGCCAGCAGGGGGTTACATACAGGGGGCCCGCATGAAAAACTGTTTTTT
TRBV28	NA	many	TRBJ1-5	CASSRGPGYNQPQHF	TGTGCCAGCAGCAGAGGTCCTGGATACAATCAGCCCCAGCATTTT
TRBV20-1	TRBD1	NA	TRBJ1-1	CSAGQGMNTEAFF	TGCAGTGCCGGACAGGGAATGAACACTGAAGCTTTCTTT
TRBV29-1	NA	NA	TRBJ2-2	CSVVQRGAGSPTNTGELFF	TGCAGCGTTGTTCAGAGAGGAGCAGGGTCCCCCACGAACACCGGGGAGCTGTTTTTT
TRBV30	NA	many	TRBJ1-2	CAWSIGDHSVGYTF	TGTGCCTGGAGTATCGGGGACCATTCCGTGGGCTACACCTTC
TRBV28	NA	once	TRBJ2-3	CASSLRQAAYTDTQYF	TGTGCCAGCAGTCTACGACAGGCGGCTTACACAGATACGCAGTATTTT
TRBV5-6	NA	few	TRBJ1-1	CASSLGGVGTEAFF	TGTGCCAGCAGCTTGGGGGGAGTGGGCACTGAAGCTTTCTTT
TRBV6-1	NA	many	TRBJ1-1	CASNSQGWADTEAFF	TGTGCCAGCAATAGCCAGGGGTGGGCGGACACTGAAGCTTTCTTT
TRBV20-1	TRBD2	few	TRBJ2-7	CSASETGGGGLAASYEQYF	TGCAGTGCTAGTGAGACAGGGGGAGGGGGACTAGCGGCCTCCTACGAGCAGTACTTC
TRBV25-1	NA	few	TRBJ1-1	CASSDPRGTYTEAFF	TGTGCCAGCAGTGACCCGAGGGGGACGTACACTGAAGCTTTCTTT
TRBV28	NA	few	TRBJ1-3	CASNPQGTVENTIYF	TGTGCCAGCAACCCCCAGGGGACGGTTGAAAACACCATATATTTT
TRBV11-2	TRBD2	few	TRBJ2-5	CASSSGLAAGETQYF	TGTGCCAGCAGCTCGGGACTAGCGGCAGGGGAGACCCAGTACTTC
TRBV6-1	TRBD1	few	TRBJ1-1	CASSRTGLVGEAFF	TGTGCCAGCAGTCGGACAGGGCTTGTCGGTGAAGCTTTCTTT
TRBV25-1	NA	few	TRBJ2-1	CASSEYSDPLYNEQFF	TGTGCCAGCAGTGAATATAGTGACCCCCTCTACAATGAGCAGTTCTTC
TRBV11-2	NA	NA	TRBJ2-1	CASSSGIIGNEQFF	TGTGCCAGCAGCTCCGGGATTATAGGGAATGAGCAGTTCTTC
TRBV20-1	NA	NA	TRBJ1-2	CSASEGIDYGYTF	TGCAGTGCTAGCGAGGGGATAGACTATGGCTACACCTTC
TRBV14	NA	many	TRBJ1-1	CASSQEERTVNTEAFF	TGTGCCAGCAGCCAAGAGGAACGGACGGTGAACACTGAAGCTTTCTTT
TRBV24-1	TRBD2	few	TRBJ2-1	CATSDIPGTSGRMSYNEQFF	TGTGCCACCAGTGATATTCCCGGGACTAGCGGGAGGATGTCCTACAATGAGCAGTTCTTC
TRBV2	NA	many	TRBJ2-7	CARSQGSSYEQYF	TGTGCCAGGTCACAAGGCAGCTCCTACGAGCAGTACTTC
TRBV5-4	NA	few	TRBJ1-1	CASSPQIGDRDTEAFF	TGTGCCAGCAGCCCTCAAATTGGGGATAGGGACACTGAAGCTTTCTTT
TRBV7-9	TRBD1	NA	TRBJ2-7	CASSIGQGMFYEQYF	TGTGCCAGCAGCATTGGACAGGGGATGTTTTACGAGCAGTACTTC
TRBV6-2/TRBV6-3	NA	NA	TRBJ1-5	CASSYQRGGQPQHF	TGTGCCAGCAGTTACCAGCGGGGCGGTCAGCCCCAGCATTTT
TRBV10-3	NA	many	TRBJ2-7	CAISKGLTDYEQYF	TGTGCCATCAGCAAGGGACTTACTGACTACGAGCAGTACTTC
TRBV5-1	NA	many	TRBJ1-4	CASARWDTTNEKLFF	TGCGCCAGCGCACGGTGGGACACTACTAATGAAAAACTGTTTTTT
TRBV12-3/TRBV12-4	NA	NA	TRBJ1-5	CASSRDRLYSNQPQHF	TGTGCCAGCAGTCGAGACAGGCTCTATAGCAATCAGCCCCAGCATTTT
TRBV14	TRBD2	few	TRBJ2-7	CASSQDPGLAGGSYEQYF	TGTGCCAGCAGCCAAGATCCCGGACTAGCGGGAGGCTCCTACGAGCAGTACTTC
TRBV20-1	NA	few	TRBJ1-6	CSARSGAFNSPLHF	TGCAGTGCCCGCAGCGGGGCCTTTAATTCACCCCTCCACTTT
TRBV3-1	TRBD2	many	TRBJ2-7	CASSQDGRLAGIHEQYF	TGTGCCAGCAGCCAAGATGGTAGACTAGCGGGAATCCACGAGCAGTACTTC
TRBV13	TRBD1	NA	TRBJ1-1	CASSPTGVDTEAFF	TGTGCCAGCAGCCCTACAGGGGTGGACACTGAAGCTTTCTTT
TRBV7-8	TRBD2	many	TRBJ2-1	CASSLELAGGRNNEQFF	TGTGCCAGCAGCTTAGAACTAGCGGGAGGTAGAAACAATGAGCAGTTCTTC
TRBV7-2	NA	NA	TRBJ2-1	CASSQGFGDEQFF	TGTGCCAGCAGCCAGGGGTTCGGCGATGAGCAGTTCTTC
TRBV6-2/TRBV6-3	TRBD2	NA	TRBJ2-5	CASSHGLANVETQYF	TGTGCCAGCAGCCACGGACTAGCGAATGTAGAGACCCAGTACTTC
TRBV5-1	TRBD2	NA	TRBJ2-7	CASRRLAGVGEQYF	TGCGCCAGCCGGAGACTAGCGGGAGTAGGGGAGCAGTACTTC
TRBV10-3	TRBD2	NA	TRBJ2-3	CAISDSLAGGYF	TGTGCCATCAGTGACAGCCTAGCGGGAGGGTATTTT
TRBV19	NA	NA	TRBJ1-1	CASSGGTGGNTEAFF	TGTGCCAGTAGTGGTGGGACCGGAGGAAACACTGAAGCTTTCTTT
TRBV12-3/TRBV12-4	TRBD2	NA	TRBJ2-1	CASKKGLAEHISYNEQFF	TGTGCCAGCAAGAAGGGACTAGCGGAACACATCTCCTACAATGAGCAGTTCTTC